The 26 T cell receptor beta chains reported below all come from one sample, sequenced in a study of blood T cell repertoires in COVID-19. The table came from immunoSEQ multiplex PCR; TCRdb's copy has only in-frame clones and leaves some out. The top ten hold 5.5% to 7% of the sample, which has about 200,000 clones, around three quarters seen once. Source material: peripheral blood. Source of these receptors: a woman in her 70s with acute or convalescent COVID-19.

CDR3 protein: CAWSSKWGQVNYGYTF. CDR3 in DNA: TGTGCCTGGAGTTCCAAATGGGGACAGGTTAACTATGGCTACACCTTC. The V call is TRBV30, the J call TRBJ1-2; TRBD1 matches at 8 bases. J lost 1 base, V lost 2 bases, and 9 bases had no gene match. Germline loops: CDR1 GTSNPN, CDR2 SVGIG (reference sequence). This CDR3 comprises 16 residues. The entire variable domain, with the rest obtained from reference TRBV30 and TRBJ1-2, is as follows: SQTIHQWPATLVQPVGSPLSLECTVEGTSNPNLYWYRQAAGRGLQLLFYSVGIGQISSEVPQNLSASRPQDRQFILSSKKLLLSDSGFYLCAWSSKWGQVNYGYTFGSGTRLTVV.

V and J are TRBV7-3 and TRBJ1-6; TRBD1 matches at 9 bases. This CDR3 comprises 16 residues. With 3 bases clipped from V and 6 bases from J, the junction kept 6 bases outside the gene matches. Germline CDR1 SGHTA, CDR2 FQGTGA. The DNA of the CDR3 is TGTGCCAGCAGCTTTCTTGGGACAGGGTCTAATTCACCCCTCCACTTT. It codes for CASSFLGTGSNSPLHF.

This chain links TRBV2 with TRBJ1-2; D call uncertain. The CDR3 spans 14 residues. The V gene lost 0 bases and the J gene lost 8 bases, with 13 bases spanning the gap. Germline V CDR1 and CDR2: SNHLY, FYNNEI. For the CDR3, the DNA is TGTGCCAGCAGTGAAGCGCTTCGAGGGAACGGCTACACCTTC. This codes for CASSEALRGNGYTF.

The chain has TRBV3-1 (or the pseudogene TRBV3-2) and TRBJ1-2, with D possibly matching TRBD1 (6 bases). Germline loops: CDR1 LGHDT, CDR2 YNNKEL (reference sequence). This CDR3 region has 15 residues. Trimming left V 4 bases short and J 4 bases short, with 16 bases between. The CDR3 coding sequence is TGTGCCAGCAGCCGTGAAGGGGGGGGAGGCTATGGCTACACCTTC. Protein: CASSREGGGGYGYTF.

With regard to this clone: A junction end diverges from the germline sequence, so it may reflect a read error. The chain links TRBV5-1 to TRBJ2-3, with 13 bases that match TRBD2. Germline V gene sequence: CDR1 SGHRS, CDR2 YFSETQ. The CDR3 is made up of 16 amino acids. The CDR3 here is CASGLGLAGSTDTQYF. Here the CDR3 DNA reads TGCGCCAGCGGCTTGGGACTAGCGGGAAGCACAGATACGCAGTATTTT.

V usage is TRBV7-9 and J usage is TRBJ1-1; the D is unclear. The V and J ends lost 2 bases and 8 bases respectively, with 15 bases between them. Germline V lookup: CDR1 SEHNR, CDR2 FQNEAQ (reference sequence). The CDR3 sequence is 14 residues long. CDR3: CASSLITGLGEAFF. The CDR3 DNA follows: TGTGCCAGCAGCTTAATCACGGGGTTGGGCGAAGCTTTCTTT.

The chain combines TRBV11-3 with TRBJ2-7, with a weak D call TRBD2 (6 bases). The CDR3 extends over 14 amino acids. Trimming took off 2 bases at V and 6 bases at J, with 14 bases between the two ends. Germline V gives CDR1 SGHNT, CDR2 YENEEA. CDR3 amino acids: CASSLPGLLSEQYF. DNA for the CDR3: TGTGCCAGCAGCTTACCGGGACTTTTGAGCGAGCAGTACTTC.

The sample holds one count of this clone. The chain joins TRBV2 to TRBJ2-1, with 8 positions matching TRBD2. CDR3 size: 18 residues. V lost 2 bases, J lost 3 bases, and 12 bases stayed unmatched. Germline V gives CDR1 SNHLY, CDR2 FYNNEI. The CDR3 is CASSELAGLFAGYNEQFF. CDR3 sequence (DNA): TGTGCCAGCAGTGAACTAGCGGGTTTGTTCGCGGGCTACAATGAGCAGTTCTTC. The variable domain in full, with the rest retrieved from reference TRBV2 and TRBJ2-1, is EPEVTQTPSHQVTQMGQEVILRCVPISNHLYFYWYRQILGQKVEFLVSFYNNEISEKSEIFDDQFSVERPDGSNFTLKIRSTKLEDSAMYFCASSELAGLFAGYNEQFFGPGTRLTVL.

The chain couples TRBV28 to TRBJ2-7; D is possibly TRBD2 (5 bases). CDR3 length: 16 residues. The germline V gene encodes CDR1 MDHEN and CDR2 SYDVKM. Deletions cut 5 bases from V and 4 bases from J, with 21 bases between. The CDR3 DNA sequence: TGTGCCAGCAGTCCCCCCAATGGTGGGAGCCCTTACGAGCAGTACTTC. Its protein product is CASSPPNGGSPYEQYF.

V and J are TRBV2 and TRBJ1-2; 8 bases line up with TRBD1. CDR1 is SNHLY and CDR2 is FYNNEI in the germline V gene. J gave up 6 bases and V 7 bases, and 19 bases lay outside the gene matches. The CDR3 spans 17 residues. CDR3 sequence: CASTAAGTGLAGHGYTF. CDR3 in DNA: TGTGCCAGCACCGCCGCCGGGACAGGCTTGGCTGGACATGGCTACACCTTC.

The J gene is TRBJ1-3, the V gene TRBV10-2, with 9 positions matching TRBD1. Germline-derived CDR1 and CDR2 are WSHSY and SAAADI. CDR3 length equals 16 residues. V dropped 5 bases and J dropped 0; count of bases not matched to a gene: 5. The CDR3 reads CASSLQGANSGNTIYF. CDR3 bases: TGCGCCAGCAGTCTACAGGGGGCGAACTCTGGAAACACCATATATTTT.

The CDR3 coding sequence is TGTGCCATCAGTGAGTTCCCGGGATTCGGGCCCTCGGCTGGGGCCAACGTCCTGACTTTC. It codes for CAISEFPGFGPSAGANVLTF. This chain joins TRBV10-3 and TRBJ2-6, with D maybe TRBD2 (5 bases). This CDR3 contains 20 residues. The V end lost 1 base, the J end lost 2 bases, and 21 bases lay between the germline ends. Germline-derived CDR1 and CDR2 are ENHRY and SYGVKD.

CDR3 sequence reads: CASSHRTGEPYEQYF. The CDR3 region has the DNA TGTGCCAGCAGCCACCGGACAGGGGAACCCTACGAGCAGTACTTC. This chain links TRBV5-4 with TRBJ2-7, with 9 bases that match TRBD1. The CDR3 extends over 15 amino acids. With 4 bases clipped from V and 2 bases from J, the junction kept 7 bases outside the gene matches. Germline values: CDR1 SGHNT, CDR2 YYREEE (reference sequence).

The chain links TRBV5-5 to TRBJ2-7; TRBD1 is a possible D gene (6 bases). Germline-derived CDR1 and CDR2 are SGHKS and YYEKEE (reference sequence). The length of the CDR3 is 14 residues. The V and J ends lost 4 bases and 6 bases respectively, with 17 bases between them. This CDR3 is CASSPGSGEIEQYF. Here the CDR3 DNA reads TGTGCCAGCAGCCCTGGGTCAGGGGAAATCGAGCAGTACTTC. Variable domain in full (rest from reference TRBV5-5 and TRBJ2-7): DAGVTQSPTHLIKTRGQQVTLRCSPISGHKSVSWYQQVLGQGPQFIFQYYEKEERGRGNFPDRFSARQFPNYSSELNVNALLLGDSALYLCASSPGSGEIEQYFGPGTRLTVT.

The genes are TRBV6-5 and TRBJ1-5; 7 nucleotides agree with TRBD1. The CDR3 is 15 amino acids. V shed 6 bases, J shed 2 bases, and the junction held 7 bases outside the gene matches. Germline-derived CDR1 and CDR2 are MNHEY and SVGAGI. The CDR3 loop reads CASSRNRGGNQPQHF. Here the CDR3 DNA reads TGTGCCAGCAGCCGTAACAGGGGTGGCAATCAGCCCCAGCATTTT.

The CDR3 region is CASSLLYSGANVLTF. CDR3 sequence (DNA): TGTGCCAGCAGCTTACTGTACTCTGGGGCCAACGTCCTGACTTTC. The chain joins TRBV5-8 to TRBJ2-6, with D uncertain. V was pared by 2 bases and J by 0 bases, with 6 bases between. CDR1 and CDR2 from the germline V gene are SGHTS and YDEGEE. The CDR3 has 15 amino acids. The full variable domain, in which reference TRBV5-8 and TRBJ2-6 provide the parts outside the CDR3, is EAGVTQSPTHLIKTRGQQATLRCSPISGHTSVYWYQQALGLGLQFLLWYDEGEERNRGNFPPRFSGRQFPNYSSELNVNALELEDSALYLCASSLLYSGANVLTFGAGSRLTVL.

CDR3 in DNA: TGTGCCAGCAGCCAAAACGGAGAGACCCAGTACTTC. It is translated as CASSQNGETQYF. The V gene is TRBV3-1 (or the pseudogene TRBV3-2), the J gene TRBJ2-5; D not certain. V dropped 2 bases and J dropped 4 bases, with 5 bases sitting between them. This CDR3 has 12 residues. CDR1 is LGHDT and CDR2 is YNNKEL in the germline V gene (reference sequence).

In its sample, this clone was seen a few times. The chain employs TRBV7-9 and TRBJ2-4; no clear D gene. V lost 0 bases to trimming and J lost 2 bases, with 8 bases between them. The germline V gene has CDR1 SEHNR and CDR2 FQNEAQ (reference sequence). The CDR3 length is 15 residues. CDR3 bases: TGTGCCAGCAGCTTAGCGCGTGCCTCCAAAAACATTCAGTACTTC. Translation: CASSLARASKNIQYF.

The chain couples TRBV4-1 to TRBJ2-5; 13 bases are a match to TRBD2. The CDR3 loop spans 19 amino acids. Losses at the gene ends were 1 base for V and 2 bases for J; bases not matched to a gene: 10. The germline V gene encodes CDR1 MGHRA and CDR2 YSYEKL. For the CDR3, the DNA is TGCGCCAGCAGCCAAGGGAGCCTACTAGCGGGAGGGTCACAAGAGACCCAGTACTTC. Its protein is CASSQGSLLAGGSQETQYF.

In DNA form, the CDR3 reads TGTGCCAGCAGTCCCCAAACAGGGGGGATCTATGGCTACACCTTC. This sequence encodes CASSPQTGGIYGYTF. V and J are TRBV28 and TRBJ1-2, with TRBD1 matching 8 bases. The length of the CDR3 is 15 residues. V lost 5 bases and J lost 4; bases outside the gene matches: 9. Per the germline V gene, CDR1 is MDHEN and CDR2 is SYDVKM.

This clone was recorded only once. The rearrangement links TRBV11-2 to TRBJ1-1, with D possibly being TRBD1 (6 bases). V was cut by 1 base and J by 1 base, with 10 bases left in between. The CDR3 covers 15 residues. In germline, CDR1 is SGHAT, CDR2 FQNNGV. The CDR3 coding sequence is TGTGCCAGCAGCTTAGTAAGAGGGGGGAACACTGAAGCTTTCTTT. Translated, it gives CASSLVRGGNTEAFF.

This clone was seen a single time. This chain connects TRBV2 to TRBJ2-5; 7 bases line up with TRBD1. Germline CDR1 and CDR2: SNHLY and FYNNEI. V was clipped by 9 bases and J by 4 bases; unmatched bases: 5. CDR3 length: 12 residues. The CDR3 nucleotides read TGTGCCAGTACAGGGGTTGGAGAGACCCAGTACTTC. Protein: CASTGVGETQYF.

The gene calls are TRBV15 and TRBJ1-3, with 7 bases fitting TRBD1. Trimming cost V 0 bases and J 4 bases; bases outside gene matches: 3. This CDR3 is built from 15 residues. The germline V gene encodes CDR1 LNHNV and CDR2 YYDKDF (reference sequence). The CDR3, as DNA: TGTGCCACCAGCAGAGAGAGGGACAGCGGAAACACCATATATTTT. The encoded protein is CATSRERDSGNTIYF.

The chain uses TRBV5-5 and TRBJ2-7; a weak D match, TRBD2 (6 bases). CDR3 length: 13 amino acids. Germline CDR1 reads SGHKS; CDR2 reads YYEKEE (reference sequence). V dropped 6 bases and J dropped 0 bases, with 10 bases sitting between them. The chain's CDR3 is CASNGGVSYEQYF. The CDR3 bases are TGTGCCAGCAACGGGGGTGTCTCCTACGAGCAGTACTTC.

The rearrangement uses TRBV7-9 and TRBJ2-3; tentative D call: TRBD2 (6 bases). The CDR3 extends over 15 amino acids. The V gene's germline CDR1 is SEHNR and CDR2 FQNEAQ (reference sequence). Trimming cost V 6 bases and J 2 bases, with 15 bases left between them. CDR3 nucleotide sequence: TGTGCCAGCAGGGGTGGGGAGGCCTTCACAGATACGCAGTATTTT. It encodes CASRGGEAFTDTQYF.

The V call is TRBV6-5, the J call TRBJ2-7; 9 bases are shared with TRBD2. The junction had 5 bases not matched to a gene; V was cut back by 0 bases and J by 2 bases. This CDR3 has 16 residues. Germline CDR1 is MNHEY and CDR2 is SVGAGI. DNA for the CDR3: TGTGCCAGCAGTTACTCGGGAGCGGGAGGTACCTACGAGCAGTACTTC. This gives the protein CASSYSGAGGTYEQYF.